The 22 T cell receptor beta chains presented below share a single source sample, sequenced in a study of blood T cell repertoires in COVID-19. Sequencing used immunoSEQ multiplex PCR; TCRdb keeps in-frame clones, though not all of them. The sample consists of about 150,000 clones, roughly nine tenths of them appearing once. Specimen: peripheral blood. These receptors came from a man aged 50 to 60 with acute or convalescent COVID-19.

There are a few counts of this clone. This CDR3 reads CASGETGGGSPLHF. The CDR3 region has the DNA TGTGCCAGCGGCGAGACAGGAGGAGGCTCACCCCTCCACTTT. The V gene is TRBV6-5, the J gene TRBJ1-6; D might be TRBD1 (6 bases). The germline CDR1 and CDR2 sequences are MNHEY and SVGAGI. The V gene lost 8 bases and the J gene lost 10 bases, with 18 bases spanning the gap. CDR3 size: 14 residues.

J is TRBJ2-2 and V is TRBV12-3 or TRBV12-4; the D is unclear. V dropped 6 bases and J dropped 8 bases, with 10 bases sitting between them. This CDR3 contains 12 residues. CDR3 coding DNA: TGTGCCAGCAGCCCCCTATTTGGGGAGCTGTTTTTT. Translating it yields CASSPLFGELFF.

This clone was observed once. V gene TRBV18 combines with J gene TRBJ1-1; TRBD1 aligns across 7 bases. The CDR3 runs 20 residues. CDR1 and CDR2 from the germline V gene are KGHSH and LQKENI. The junction had 18 bases not matched to a gene; V was cut back by 0 bases and J by 2 bases. The CDR3 sequence is CASSPPNVEGQIILNTEAFF. DNA for the CDR3: TGTGCCAGCTCACCACCCAATGTTGAGGGACAGATTATATTAAACACTGAAGCTTTCTTT. The variable domain in full, with the rest retrieved from reference TRBV18 and TRBJ1-1, is NAGVMQNPRHLVRRRGQEARLRCSPMKGHSHVYWYRQLPEEGLKFMVYLQKENIIDESGMPKERFSAEFPKEGPSILRIQQVVRGDSAAYFCASSPPNVEGQIILNTEAFFGQGTRLTVV.

This chain connects TRBV11-3 to TRBJ2-3, with 8 bases that match TRBD2. CDR3 size: 16 residues. The V and J ends lost 5 bases and 1 base, in that order; junction bases with no gene match: 8. Germline values: CDR1 SGHNT, CDR2 YENEEA. In nucleotides, the CDR3 is TGTGCCAGCAGCCTATCGCCCGGGGGGGGCACAGATACGCAGTATTTT. Protein sequence: CASSLSPGGGTDTQYF.

This sequence joins TRBV30 and TRBJ2-7, with D tentatively TRBD2 (6 bases). The germline gives CDR1 GTSNPN, CDR2 SVGIG (reference sequence). CDR3 length equals 10 residues. Trimming removed 7 bases from V and 10 bases from J, with 14 bases in between. This CDR3 reads CAFPGLPQYV. CDR3 nucleotide sequence: TGTGCCTTTCCGGGACTTCCCCAGTACGTC.

The chain combines TRBV3-1 (or the pseudogene TRBV3-2) with TRBJ2-1, with 10 bases aligning to TRBD2. Losses at the gene ends were 1 base for V and 6 bases for J; bases not matched to a gene: 6. The CDR3 contains 16 residues. The germline V gene encodes CDR1 LGHDT and CDR2 YNNKEL (reference sequence). The CDR3 DNA reads as TGTGCCAGCAGCCAAGGTACTAGCGGGATGGGCAATGAGCAGTTCTTC. As protein: CASSQGTSGMGNEQFF.

The chain is built from TRBV5-6 and TRBJ2-7, with 9 bases identical to TRBD2. Trimming removed 4 bases from V and 3 bases from J; junction bases left unmatched: 17. This CDR3 is 18 amino acids long. The germline CDR1 and CDR2 sequences are SGHDT and YYEEEE. As DNA, the CDR3 is TGTGCCAGCAGCGACCGCAAAGCGGGAGGCCGTTCACTCTACGAGCAGTACTTC. Translation gives CASSDRKAGGRSLYEQYF.

The rearrangement links TRBV6-5 to TRBJ2-7; no firm D call. V lost 5 bases to trimming and J lost 6 bases, with 11 bases between them. Germline lookup yields CDR1 MNHEY and CDR2 SVGAGI. The CDR3 totals 12 residues. The CDR3 nucleotides read TGTGCCAGCAGTAACTATATGTCCGAGCAGTACTTC. This gives the protein CASSNYMSEQYF.

The chain joins TRBV12-3 or TRBV12-4 to TRBJ1-1, with 7 bases fitting TRBD1. CDR3 length equals 12 residues. V lost 5 bases, J lost 3 bases, and 0 bases stayed unmatched. CDR3 sequence reads: CASSRGHTEAFF. CDR3 DNA: TGTGCCAGCAGTAGGGGGCACACTGAAGCTTTCTTT.

The gene calls are TRBV6-2 or TRBV6-3 and TRBJ1-2, with 8 bases aligning to TRBD1. Germline values: CDR1 MNHEY, CDR2 SVGEGT. The V and J ends lost 5 bases and 4 bases, in that order; junction bases with no gene match: 6. The CDR3 extends over 14 amino acids. Here the CDR3 reads CASSADRGVYGYTF. The CDR3, as DNA: TGTGCCAGCAGTGCAGACAGGGGAGTCTATGGCTACACCTTC.

The V call is TRBV9, the J call TRBJ2-7; possible D gene TRBD2, 6 bases. V was cut by 3 bases and J by 4 bases, with 17 bases left in between. CDR3 length: 15 residues. Germline CDR1 reads SGDLS; CDR2 reads YYNGEE. The CDR3 is CASSAGAGRGYEQYF. CDR3 DNA sequence: TGTGCCAGCAGCGCTGGGGCCGGGAGAGGGTACGAGCAGTACTTC.

As DNA, the CDR3 is TGTGCCAGCAGCTTAGCGTTCACGGGAAATGAGCAGTTCTTC. Translating it yields CASSLAFTGNEQFF. This chain links TRBV7-9 with TRBJ2-1, with D possibly TRBD2 on 5 matching bases. CDR1 is SEHNR, CDR2 FQNEAQ, per germline (reference sequence). The CDR3 runs 14 residues. V dropped 0 bases and J dropped 7 bases, with 10 bases sitting between them.

The V gene is TRBV12-1, the J gene TRBJ2-2; TRBD1, the table's D call, lacks a check against the DNA. TRBV12-1 is shown as a pseudogene. This CDR3 region has 18 residues. The CDR3 DNA reads as TGTGCCAGCAGCTTTGCGGTACGGCGGGACAGAAACACCGGGGAGCTGTTTTTT. The encoded protein is CASSFAVRRDRNTGELFF.

V and J are TRBV29-1 and TRBJ1-2; TRBD1 agrees at 7 bases. V trimming: 4 bases; J trimming: 4 bases; junction bases outside the gene matches: 6. The CDR3 runs 13 residues. Germline CDR1 and CDR2: SQVTM and ANQGSEA. The CDR3 DNA reads as TGCAGCGTTGCCTCAGGGACAGCCTATGGCTACACCTTC. Its translation: CSVASGTAYGYTF. Drawing the rest from reference TRBV29-1 and TRBJ1-2, the complete variable domain is SAVISQKPSRDICQRGTSLTIQCQVDSQVTMMFWYRQQPGQSLTLIATANQGSEATYESGFVIDKFPISRPNLTFSTLTVSNMSPEDSSIYLCSVASGTAYGYTFGSGTRLTVV.

The chain carries TRBV7-3 and TRBJ2-7; D perhaps matches TRBD2 (6 bases). V gave up 5 bases and J gave up 4 bases, with 12 bases separating them. The germline CDR1 and CDR2 sequences are SGHTA and FQGTGA. The CDR3 sequence is 13 residues long. CDR3 in amino acids: CASSRSGEYEQYF. The CDR3 DNA reads as TGTGCCAGCAGCCGGTCGGGGGAGTACGAGCAGTACTTC. The full variable domain, in which reference TRBV7-3 and TRBJ2-7 provide the parts outside the CDR3, is GAGVSQTPSNKVTEKGKYVELRCDPISGHTALYWYRQSLGQGPEFLIYFQGTGAADDSGLPNDRFFAVRPEGSVSTLKIQRTERGDSAVYLCASSRSGEYEQYFGPGTRLTVT.

The V gene is TRBV11-2, the J gene TRBJ1-2; 11 bases line up with TRBD1. Trimming cost V 5 bases and J 7 bases; bases outside gene matches: 6. The CDR3 has 14 residues. In germline, CDR1 is SGHAT, CDR2 FQNNGV. The CDR3 protein is CASSQDRGLGGYTF. The DNA of the CDR3 is TGTGCCAGCAGCCAGGACAGGGGGCTGGGTGGCTACACCTTC.

This sequence joins TRBV27 and TRBJ2-7, with D perhaps TRBD2 (6 bases). Germline CDR1 and CDR2: MNHEY and SMNVEV (reference sequence). Trimming left V 6 bases short and J 6 bases short, with 9 bases between. This CDR3 region has 11 residues. The CDR3 loop is CASRGGGEQYV. CDR3 DNA sequence: TGTGCCAGCAGGGGAGGTGGCGAGCAGTACGTC.

The V and J genes are TRBV7-2 and TRBJ1-6, with 8 bases aligning to TRBD1. Germline V gene data show CDR1 as SGHTA and CDR2 as FQGNSA. CDR3 size: 19 residues. Trimming took 1 base from V and 3 from J; bases not matched to a gene: 11. In nucleotides, the CDR3 is TGTGCCAGCAGCTTAGGGGGGATTCGGACAGGGTTCTATAATTCACCCCTCCACTTT. Its translation: CASSLGGIRTGFYNSPLHF.

The rearrangement links TRBV6-6 to TRBJ1-6, with 9 nucleotides matching TRBD1. The CDR3 extends over 16 amino acids. The trim removed 6 bases at V and 0 bases at J, leaving 3 bases unmatched. Per the germline V gene, CDR1 is MNHNY and CDR2 is SVGAGI (reference sequence). In DNA form, the CDR3 reads TGTGCCAGCAGAATGACAGGGGGCTCCTATAATTCACCCCTCCACTTT. Protein: CASRMTGGSYNSPLHF.

The chain links TRBV6-4 to TRBJ1-5, with 11 bases lining up with TRBD1. The CDR3 covers 15 residues. V lost 3 bases, J lost 7 bases, and 5 bases stayed unmatched. Germline CDR1 is MRHNA and CDR2 is SNTAGT. The CDR3 sequence: CASSDGQGARQPQHF. For the CDR3, the DNA is TGTGCCAGCAGTGATGGACAGGGGGCAAGACAGCCCCAGCATTTT.

This chain uses TRBV14 with TRBJ2-1, with 8 bases that match TRBD2. This CDR3 spans 17 amino acids. Germline loops: CDR1 SGHDN, CDR2 FVKESK. The trim removed 2 bases at V and 0 bases at J, leaving 6 bases unmatched. The CDR3 sequence: CASSQWGGRSSYNEQFF. Written as DNA, the CDR3 is TGTGCCAGCAGCCAATGGGGCGGGAGGAGCTCCTACAATGAGCAGTTCTTC.

V gene TRBV27 combines with J gene TRBJ2-5, with 8 bases fitting TRBD1. With V trimmed by 4 bases and J by 3 bases, 13 bases remained unmatched. From germline, CDR1 is MNHEY and CDR2 SMNVEV (reference sequence). The CDR3 sequence is 17 residues long. Here the CDR3 reads CASSSPGRGLGKETQYF. The CDR3, as DNA: TGTGCCAGCAGTTCCCCGGGCAGGGGGCTCGGGAAAGAGACCCAGTACTTC.